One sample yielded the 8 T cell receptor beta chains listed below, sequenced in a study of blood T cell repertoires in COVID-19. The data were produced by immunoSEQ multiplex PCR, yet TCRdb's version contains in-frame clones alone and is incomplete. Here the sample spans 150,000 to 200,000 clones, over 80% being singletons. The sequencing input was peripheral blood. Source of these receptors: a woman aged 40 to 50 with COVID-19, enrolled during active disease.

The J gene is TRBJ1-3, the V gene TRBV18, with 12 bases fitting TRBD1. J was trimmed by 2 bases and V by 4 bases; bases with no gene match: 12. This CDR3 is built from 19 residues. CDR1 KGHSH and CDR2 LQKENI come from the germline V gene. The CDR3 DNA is TGTGCCAGCTCACTTATTCCCGGGACAGGGGGCGCGACTGGAAACACCATATATTTT. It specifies CASSLIPGTGGATGNTIYF.

As DNA, the CDR3 is TGTGCCAGCAGCTTGGGAGGGGGGGCTGGAGAGACCCAGTACTTC. Translating gives CASSLGGGAGETQYF. The genes are TRBV5-5 and TRBJ2-5, with D maybe TRBD2 (7 bases). This CDR3 has 15 amino acids. Germline V gene sequence: CDR1 SGHKS, CDR2 YYEKEE (reference sequence). V was trimmed by 0 bases and J by 4 bases, leaving 13 bases between them.

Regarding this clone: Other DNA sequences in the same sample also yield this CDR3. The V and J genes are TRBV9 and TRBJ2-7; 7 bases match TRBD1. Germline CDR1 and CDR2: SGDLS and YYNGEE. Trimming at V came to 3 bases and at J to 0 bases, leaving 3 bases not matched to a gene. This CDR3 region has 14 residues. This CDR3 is CASSAGQSSYEQYF. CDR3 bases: TGTGCCAGCAGCGCGGGACAGAGCTCCTACGAGCAGTACTTC.

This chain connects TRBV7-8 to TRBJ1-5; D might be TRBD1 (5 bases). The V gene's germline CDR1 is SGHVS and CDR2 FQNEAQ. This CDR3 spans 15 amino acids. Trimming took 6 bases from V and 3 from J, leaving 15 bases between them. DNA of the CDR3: TGTGCCAGCAGGGGGGGAACGGCGTACAATCAGCCCCAGCATTTT. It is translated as CASRGGTAYNQPQHF.

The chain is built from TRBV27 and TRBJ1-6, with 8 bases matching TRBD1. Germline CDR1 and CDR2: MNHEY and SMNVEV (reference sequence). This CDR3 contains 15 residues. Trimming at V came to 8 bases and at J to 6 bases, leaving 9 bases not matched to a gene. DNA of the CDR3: TGTGCCAGCCGAACCGGGACAGGAACTAATTCACCCCTCCACTTT. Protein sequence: CASRTGTGTNSPLHF.

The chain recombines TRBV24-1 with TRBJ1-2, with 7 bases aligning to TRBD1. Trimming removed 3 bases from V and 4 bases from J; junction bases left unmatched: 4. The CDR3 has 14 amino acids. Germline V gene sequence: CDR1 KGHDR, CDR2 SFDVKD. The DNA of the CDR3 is TGTGCCACCAGTGATAGGGGGCGAGTCTATGGCTACACCTTC. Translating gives CATSDRGRVYGYTF.

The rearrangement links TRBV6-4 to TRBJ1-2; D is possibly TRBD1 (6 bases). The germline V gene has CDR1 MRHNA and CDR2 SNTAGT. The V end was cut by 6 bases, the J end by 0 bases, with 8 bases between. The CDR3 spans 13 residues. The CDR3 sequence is CASRDSSNYGYTF. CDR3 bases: TGTGCCAGCAGGGACAGCTCTAACTATGGCTACACCTTC.

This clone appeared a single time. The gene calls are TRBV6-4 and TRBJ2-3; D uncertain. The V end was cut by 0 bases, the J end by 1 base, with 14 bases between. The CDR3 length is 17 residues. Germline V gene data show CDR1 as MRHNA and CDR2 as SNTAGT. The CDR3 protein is CASSDSSLRHRTDTQYF. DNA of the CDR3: TGTGCCAGCAGTGACTCGAGTTTGAGGCACCGCACAGATACGCAGTATTTT.